Listed below are T cell receptor beta chains from one sample, sequenced in a study of blood T cell repertoires in COVID-19. The table came from immunoSEQ multiplex PCR; TCRdb's copy has only in-frame clones and leaves some out. The sample shows around 300,000 clones, 88% of them seen only once. The sequencing input was peripheral blood. Source of these receptors: a woman in her thirties with COVID-19, enrolled during active disease. The CDR3 runs from the conserved cysteine through the conserved F or W.

TRBJ1-1	TRBV5-4	CASSTTAGMNTEAFF
TRBJ2-5	TRBV19	CASSANGGGETQYF
TRBJ2-1	TRBV11-2	CASSQNSAGSYNEQFF
TRBJ2-7	TRBV10-1	CASSESWGLAGGRLYEQYF
TRBJ2-7	TRBV4-3	CASSQDQDRAFYEQYF
TRBJ2-7	TRBV5-1	CASSGDRGYEQYF
TRBJ1-2	TRBV28	CASKGDRGYTF
TRBJ1-6	TRBV5-8	CASSRNPSSGVNRSPLHF
TRBJ1-2	TRBV5-1	CASSLEGAAGLPLGYTF
TRBJ2-3	TRBV6-4	CASSEQRGRTDTQYF
TRBJ1-1	TRBV2	CASSEADSLNTEAFF
TRBJ1-4	TRBV19	CASSIDHRTNEKLFF
TRBJ2-1	TRBV3-1/TRBV3-2	CASSQGSCPGTGSGNNEQFF
TRBJ1-1	TRBV25-1	CASREDRAEAFF
TRBJ2-5	TRBV9	CASSVGGQETQYF
TRBJ1-4	TRBV28	CASSLLFQGLSEKLFF
TRBJ2-5	TRBV5-5	CASGQGRETQYF
TRBJ1-6	TRBV5-4	CASRSGGTGDSPLHF
TRBJ1-2	TRBV2	CASSQQRGGIYGYTF
TRBJ1-3	TRBV11-2	CASSLTGRPRGNTIYF